The 8 T cell receptor beta chains reported below all come from one sample, sequenced in a study of shared clonotypes between healthy human individuals. Method: immunoSEQ multiplex PCR; TCRdb's copy keeps in-frame clones and lacks some. Of about 2 million clones in the sample, just under 95% are singletons; the top ten hold 0.85% to 1.2%. Cells designated naive CD8 were CD45RO-negative and were positively selected for CCR7, with terminally differentiated effector memory CD45RA+ cells excluded. The sample taken for sequencing was naive CD8+ T cells sorted from blood. Every receptor here comes from a young man in good health.

The rearrangement joins TRBV29-1 to TRBJ2-3; TRBD2 aligns across 14 bases. V lost 8 bases, J lost 3 bases, and 13 bases stayed unmatched. The CDR3 has 17 residues. The germline V gene has CDR1 SQVTM and CDR2 ANQGSEA. CDR3 in DNA: TGCAGCTTATCCGGGACTAGCGGGGGCGAACCTACAGATACGCAGTATTTT. It is translated as CSLSGTSGGEPTDTQYF.

The genes are TRBV5-5 and TRBJ1-1; D is possibly TRBD1 (6 bases). The CDR3 has 16 amino acids. V was cut by 0 bases and J by 2 bases, with 14 bases left in between. Germline CDR1 and CDR2: SGHKS and YYEKEE (reference sequence). The CDR3 spells CASSLAKGVINTEAFF. CDR3 DNA sequence: TGTGCCAGCAGCTTGGCTAAGGGGGTGATAAACACTGAAGCTTTCTTT.

The chain is built from TRBV15 and TRBJ2-5; 7 bases fit TRBD1. V lost 3 bases, J lost 4 bases, and 8 bases stayed unmatched. This CDR3 comprises 15 residues. Germline-derived CDR1 and CDR2 are LNHNV and YYDKDF (reference sequence). In DNA, the CDR3 is TGTGCCACCAGCAGTACTACAGGGGAACCAGAGACCCAGTACTTC. Translating gives CATSSTTGEPETQYF. Drawing the rest from reference TRBV15 and TRBJ2-5, the complete variable domain is DAMVIQNPRYQVTQFGKPVTLSCSQTLNHNVMYWYQQKSSQAPKLLFHYYDKDFNNEADTPDNFQSRRPNTSFCFLDIRSPGLGDTAMYLCATSSTTGEPETQYFGPGTRLLVL.

On this clone itself: The sample holds other DNA sequences that translate to the same CDR3. The chain couples TRBV30 to TRBJ2-5; tentative D call: TRBD2 (6 bases). CDR1 and CDR2 from the germline V gene are GTSNPN and SVGIG (reference sequence). Trimming stripped 0 bases from V and 5 bases from J, with 10 bases between. CDR3 length equals 13 residues. The CDR3 nucleotides read TGTGCCTGGAGTGTCGGGGGTCGGGAGACCCAGTACTTC. Translating gives CAWSVGGRETQYF. The variable domain in full, with the rest retrieved from reference TRBV30 and TRBJ2-5, is SQTIHQWPATLVQPVGSPLSLECTVEGTSNPNLYWYRQAAGRGLQLLFYSVGIGQISSEVPQNLSASRPQDRQFILSSKKLLLSDSGFYLCAWSVGGRETQYFGPGTRLLVL.

CDR3 protein: CASSDSISNQPQHF. In nucleotides, the CDR3 is TGTGCCAGCAGTGACTCGATCAGCAATCAGCCCCAGCATTTT. The rearrangement joins TRBV6-4 to TRBJ1-5; the D is unclear. V lost 0 bases and J 1 base, leaving 4 bases between the germline ends. Per the germline V gene, CDR1 is MRHNA and CDR2 is SNTAGT. The CDR3 spans 14 residues.

The J gene is TRBJ2-5, the V gene TRBV7-9; TRBD2 might be the D (6 bases). Trimming cost V 1 base and J 2 bases, with 11 bases left between them. Per germline, CDR1 SEHNR and CDR2 FQNEAQ (reference sequence). CDR3 size: 15 residues. The CDR3 DNA reads TGTGCCAGCAGCTTAGGGAGGGCTACTCAAGAGACCCAGTACTTC. This codes for CASSLGRATQETQYF.

The chain couples TRBV29-1 to TRBJ2-7, with TRBD1 identical over 8 bases. The length of the CDR3 is 13 residues. The V and J ends lost 6 bases and 5 bases, in that order; junction bases with no gene match: 9. Germline V lookup: CDR1 SQVTM, CDR2 ANQGSEA. In nucleotides, the CDR3 is TGCAGCGTCCTCTTGGGGACAGGACACGAGCAGTACTTC. Translating it yields CSVLLGTGHEQYF.

V is TRBV5-4 and J is TRBJ2-7; 12 positions agree with TRBD1. The length of the CDR3 is 17 residues. Germline trimming cut 4 bases from V and 2 bases from J; bases unmatched to any gene: 10. Looked up from germline, CDR1 is SGHNT and CDR2 is YYREEE (reference sequence). The CDR3 sequence is CASSGNRDRGLPYEQYF. CDR3 sequence (DNA): TGTGCCAGCAGCGGGAACCGGGACAGGGGGCTCCCCTACGAGCAGTACTTC.